Shown below are 7 T cell receptor beta chains from a single sample sequenced in a study of blood T cell repertoires in COVID-19. Generated by immunoSEQ multiplex PCR, the TCRdb table keeps only in-frame clones and is missing some. The sample has 300,000 to 400,000 clones, around 88% seen once; the top ten hold roughly 7.2%. The sequenced sample consisted of peripheral blood. The source of these receptors is a woman in her fifties or sixties with COVID-19, enrolled during active disease.

The rearrangement joins TRBV4-1 to TRBJ2-1, with D possibly being TRBD1 (6 bases). The CDR3 has 14 amino acids. Between the trimmed V and J ends, which lost 3 bases and 4 bases, there was a span of 10 bases. Germline V lookup: CDR1 MGHRA, CDR2 YSYEKL. CDR3 nucleotides: TGCGCCAGCAGCCAGCCACAGGGATACAATGAGCAGTTCTTC. This gives the protein CASSQPQGYNEQFF.

The V and J genes are TRBV7-2 and TRBJ2-7; TRBD1 agrees at 10 bases. Unmatched junction bases numbered 3, after V lost 3 bases and J lost 4 bases. The CDR3 extends over 14 amino acids. Germline V gives CDR1 SGHTA, CDR2 FQGNSA. The CDR3 bases are TGTGCCAGCAGCTTCTTGGACAGGGGGTACGAGCAGTACTTC. Its protein product is CASSFLDRGYEQYF.

This rearrangement joins TRBV6-4 to TRBJ2-2; 8 bases are a match to TRBD1. V trimming: 4 bases; J trimming: 2 bases; junction bases outside the gene matches: 3. Germline values: CDR1 MRHNA, CDR2 SNTAGT. The length of the CDR3 is 15 residues. The CDR3 sequence: CASSGGTGNTGELFF. The CDR3 coding sequence is TGTGCCAGCAGTGGGGGGACAGGAAACACCGGGGAGCTGTTTTTT.

V usage is TRBV30 and J usage is TRBJ1-5; D uncertain. The V end was cut by 0 bases, the J end by 6 bases, with 9 bases between. CDR1 and CDR2 (germline): GTSNPN, SVGIG (reference sequence). The CDR3 covers 13 residues. The CDR3 DNA reads as TGTGCCTGGAGTGTACGCAAGAGTCAGCCCCAGCATTTT. This encodes CAWSVRKSQPQHF.

The chain is built from TRBV2 and TRBJ2-1; no reliable D call. CDR3 length: 14 residues. Germline V gives CDR1 SNHLY, CDR2 FYNNEI. V was cut by 6 bases and J by 8 bases, with 17 bases left in between. The CDR3 here is CASRSRSTVHEQFF. CDR3 bases: TGTGCCAGCAGATCAAGATCCACAGTGCATGAGCAGTTCTTC.

The V gene is TRBV7-9, the J gene TRBJ1-5; 11 nucleotides match TRBD1. With 1 base clipped from V and 2 bases from J, the junction kept 4 bases outside the gene matches. Germline assignment: CDR1 SEHNR and CDR2 FQNEAQ (reference sequence). This CDR3 has 17 amino acids. CDR3 sequence (DNA): TGTGCCAGCAGCTTAGAAGCGGGACAGGGGGGCAATCAGCCCCAGCATTTT. Amino acids: CASSLEAGQGGNQPQHF.

This chain links TRBV27 with TRBJ1-4; D is perhaps TRBD1 (5 bases). Trimming stripped 0 bases from V and 8 bases from J, with 13 bases between. Germline V gene sequence: CDR1 MNHEY, CDR2 SMNVEV (reference sequence). The CDR3 covers 15 residues. DNA of the CDR3: TGTGCCAGCAGTTTATCGGTCAGGGTCCCAGAAAAACTGTTTTTT. Encoded protein: CASSLSVRVPEKLFF.